A selection of T cell receptor beta chains follows, all from one sample in a study of cytomegalovirus exposure and HLA in healthy donors. The protocol was immunoSEQ multiplex PCR, while the TCRdb copy is restricted to in-frame clones and leaves out a portion. The sample contains around 130,000 clones, approximately 81% of which appear only once. Sequences were obtained from PBMCs. These receptors were collected from a middle-aged woman in good health and CMV-seronegative. CDR3s include the opening cysteine and the closing phenylalanine or tryptophan. The order of the fields is V gene, clone size, D gene, J gene, CDR3 DNA, CDR3 protein. D genes are given only for firm matches. Size is stated for part of the rows, as once, few or many counts, or as a class when the clone is expanded.

>TRBV4-1|once|-|TRBJ2-3
TGCGCCAGCAGCCCGAGCGGGCCAGATACGCAGTATTTT
CASSPSGPDTQYF
>TRBV7-9|-|-|TRBJ1-1
TGTTCCAGCAGCTCCCGGAGGGGGGGGGACACTGAAGCTTTCTTT
CSSSSRRGGDTEAFF
>TRBV5-5|-|TRBD2|TRBJ2-1
TGTGCCAGCAGCAGGGGAGGGACTAGCGGGAACGATGAGCAGTTCTTC
CASSRGGTSGNDEQFF
>TRBV5-4|few|-|TRBJ1-2
TGTGCCAGCAGCTTGGAGGGGTACTATGGCTACACCTTC
CASSLEGYYGYTF
>TRBV6-1|-|-|TRBJ2-7
TGTGCCAGCAGTCCCAGGGTCACCGAGCAGTACTTC
CASSPRVTEQYF
>TRBV6-5|-|-|TRBJ2-7
TGTGCCAGCAGTTACGCGGCAAAATACGAGCAGTACTTC
CASSYAAKYEQYF
>TRBV27|-|TRBD1|TRBJ1-5
TGTGCCAGCAGGACAGGGGGGGGCAATCAGCCCCAGCATTTT
CASRTGGGNQPQHF
>TRBV5-1|-|TRBD2|TRBJ2-3
TGCGCCAGCAGCCTGGGGAGCGGGAGTGTTACAGATACGCAGTATTTT
CASSLGSGSVTDTQYF
>TRBV28|-|-|TRBJ2-3
TGTGCCAGCAGTTTTTTGTCGGGTACAGATACGCAGTATTTT
CASSFLSGTDTQYF
>TRBV7-9|once|-|TRBJ2-7
TGTTCCAGCAGCTTAGAAACTGGGGCATTATACGAGCAGTACTTC
CSSSLETGALYEQYF
>TRBV28|once|-|TRBJ2-7
TGTGCCAGCAGTTCGCTCTGGATTCCCGGAGTAAGCCCCTACGAGCAGTACTTC
CASSSLWIPGVSPYEQYF
>TRBV13|-|-|TRBJ2-7
TGTGCCAGCAGCCCCAGGGGTGGCGAGCAGTACTTC
CASSPRGGEQYF
>TRBV4-3|-|-|TRBJ2-2
TGCGCCAGCAGCCAAGAGGGTGGCCTAGCGAGTTACACCGGGGAGCTGTTTTTT
CASSQEGGLASYTGELFF
>TRBV7-6|-|-|TRBJ2-3
TGTGCCAGCAGCTTACTCGGGCCCGCTGGAATAGGGGAAGCGCAGTATTTT
CASSLLGPAGIGEAQYF
>TRBV19|-|-|TRBJ2-3
TGTGCCAGTGGGCTAGCGACTTTCACAGATACGCAGTATTTT
CASGLATFTDTQYF
>TRBV21-1|-|-|TRBJ2-3
TGTGCCAGCAGCAAAATCCTACGGGGGGGGGATACAGATACGCAGTATTTT
CASSKILRGGDTDTQYF
>TRBV6-1|-|-|TRBJ2-7
TGTGCCAGCAGACCAAAAGCGCCCTCTACCCACGAGCAGTACTTC
CASRPKAPSTHEQYF
>TRBV19|-|TRBD2|TRBJ2-2
TGTGCCAGTACCGAACGGGGGGGCCTTTCAGGCGGGGAGCTGTTTTTT
CASTERGGLSGGELFF
>TRBV29-1|-|-|TRBJ1-1
TGCAGCGTTGAACAGAACACTGAAGCTTTCTTT
CSVEQNTEAFF
>TRBV7-9|-|TRBD1|TRBJ1-2
TGTGCCAGCAGCTTAGATGCCCGAGACAGGGGGTTCGGTGGCTACACCTTC
CASSLDARDRGFGGYTF
>TRBV15|-|-|TRBJ2-1
TGTGCCACCAGCAGAGACTTAACACTGGGAGGGGGCAATGAGCAGTTCTTC
CATSRDLTLGGGNEQFF
>TRBV6-6|-|-|TRBJ2-5
TGTGCCAGCACCGAGCGGCTTAAAGAGACCCAGTACTTC
CASTERLKETQYF
>TRBV5-1|few|TRBD1|TRBJ2-7
TGCGCCAGCAGCCCGACAGGGGCCTACGAGCAGTACTTC
CASSPTGAYEQYF
>TRBV27|-|TRBD1|TRBJ1-4
TGTGCCAGCAGTACTAAAACAGGGGCTGAAAAACTGTTTTTT
CASSTKTGAEKLFF
>TRBV30|-|-|TRBJ2-5
TGTGCCTGGAGTAGCACCTCCCAAGAGACCCAGTACTTC
CAWSSTSQETQYF
>TRBV6-1|-|-|TRBJ2-1
TGTGCCAGCAGCGAAACGGACAGCTTATTACCTTTTAGGAATGGGGACAATGAGCAGTTCTTC
CASSETDSLLPFRNGDNEQFF
>TRBV28|-|-|TRBJ1-2
TGTGCCAGCTCGGAAGGGGGACGGTATGGCTACACCTTC
CASSEGGRYGYTF
>TRBV27|once|TRBD1|TRBJ2-4
TGTGCCAGCAGTAGGACAGGCACTGTGACCAAAAACATTCAGTACTTC
CASSRTGTVTKNIQYF
>TRBV29-1|-|-|TRBJ2-1
TGCAGCGCTAGGAAGACAGTCTCCTACAATGAGCAGTTCTTC
CSARKTVSYNEQFF
>TRBV5-6|-|-|TRBJ2-6
TGTGCCAGCAGCTTAATAATGGAGGGTTCTGGGGCCAACGTCCTGACTTTC
CASSLIMEGSGANVLTF
>TRBV18|-|-|TRBJ2-7
TGTGCCAGCTCACCAGGCAGCTACGAGCAGTACTTC
CASSPGSYEQYF
>TRBV4-3|-|TRBD2|TRBJ2-1
TGCGCCAGCAGCCAAGATTTAGGACGGGAGGTCCCTTTTAACAATGAGCAGTTCTTC
CASSQDLGREVPFNNEQFF
>TRBV29-1|-|-|TRBJ1-1
TGCAGCGTTGACGTTCGCGGCCTGAACACTGAAGCTTTCTTT
CSVDVRGLNTEAFF
>TRBV5-1|-|-|TRBJ1-1
TGCGCCAGCAGCTTGGGTGGGGGGGTTATGAACACTGAAGCTTTCTTT
CASSLGGGVMNTEAFF
>TRBV10-2|few|-|TRBJ1-4
TGCGCCAGCAGCCTCAATGAGAATGAAAAACTGTTTTTT
CASSLNENEKLFF
>TRBV19|-|-|TRBJ1-1
TGTGCCAGTAGTATTGGACAGCCCCAGGAAGCTTTCTTT
CASSIGQPQEAFF
>TRBV7-2|once|-|TRBJ1-2
TGTGCCAGCAGCCCGTCGGACGGGAGAAACTATGGCTACACCTTC
CASSPSDGRNYGYTF
>TRBV6-1|-|TRBD2|TRBJ2-5
TGTGCCAGCAGTGAAGAAGGGGCTAGCGGGAGGGTCGGGGAGACCCAGTACTTC
CASSEEGASGRVGETQYF
>TRBV5-1|-|TRBD1|TRBJ2-7
TGCGCCAGCAGCTTTGGGACAGACTCCTACGAGCAGTACTTC
CASSFGTDSYEQYF
>TRBV29-1|-|-|TRBJ2-1
TGCAGCGTTGAAGATCTTGGGCAGGCCTCCTACAATGAGCAGTTCTTC
CSVEDLGQASYNEQFF
>TRBV7-9|-|-|TRBJ2-7
TGTGCCAGCAGCGTCTCGGGAAAGGAATACGAGCAGTACTTC
CASSVSGKEYEQYF
>TRBV20-1|-|-|TRBJ2-3
TGCAGTTTACAACACACAGATACGCAGTATTTT
CSLQHTDTQYF
>TRBV5-1|once|-|TRBJ1-2
TGCGCCAGCAGCCCGGGGACGGAGGGTTATGGCTACACCTTC
CASSPGTEGYGYTF
>TRBV29-1|-|-|TRBJ1-2
TGCAGCGCCGAGGTCGGGTCCGGCTACACCTTC
CSAEVGSGYTF
>TRBV10-1|-|-|TRBJ2-3
TGCGCCAGCAGTTTATCAACGACAGCTAGCACAGATACGCAGTATTTT
CASSLSTTASTDTQYF
>TRBV7-9|once|-|TRBJ2-7
TGTGCCAGCAGCCCACCGCTAGCGAGGTGCAAGCAGTACTTC
CASSPPLARCKQYF
>TRBV6-4|-|-|TRBJ2-3
TGTGCCAGCAGTGACTCCGCTAGCGGCACAGATACGCAGTATTTT
CASSDSASGTDTQYF
>TRBV9|-|TRBD2|TRBJ2-5
TGTGCCAGCAGCGTTACCTTTAGCGGGGAGACCCAGTACTTC
CASSVTFSGETQYF
>TRBV19|once|-|TRBJ1-1
TGTGCCAGTAGTAATCCGGGACAAGGCGGCACTGAAGCTTTCTTT
CASSNPGQGGTEAFF